Listed below are T cell receptor beta chains from one sample, sequenced in a study of T cell responses to AZD1222 COVID-19 vaccine. The method was immunoSEQ multiplex PCR; TCRdb's version includes in-frame clones alone and lacks a portion of them. Among under 200,000 clones listed, around 92% were seen once. The input for sequencing was peripheral blood, taken on day 0 of AZD1222 vaccination. The source is an adult in good health. Each CDR3 is given with its conserved first and last residue. Fields, in order: CDR3 protein, V gene, CDR3 length, J gene.

CSARKPEVAFF,TRBV20-1,11,TRBJ1-1
CASNHRHGYTF,TRBV28,11,TRBJ1-2
CATSDSTSGSFNEQFF,TRBV24-1,16,TRBJ2-1
CASSNLYEQYF,TRBV12-3/TRBV12-4,11,TRBJ2-7
CASSPRLAGETQYF,TRBV7-8,14,TRBJ2-5
CASSQEAGLAGGPGAGELFF,TRBV3-1/TRBV3-2,20,TRBJ2-2
CASSQALTSGRRYEQYF,TRBV4-1,17,TRBJ2-7
CASSKPPVGGRSGTDTQYF,TRBV21-1,19,TRBJ2-3
CASREQADRGEGYTF,TRBV28,15,TRBJ1-2
CASDGTDSNQPQHF,TRBV2,14,TRBJ1-5
CASTWSSYNEQFF,TRBV6-1,13,TRBJ2-1
CASSIRGQGMSEQYF,TRBV7-3,15,TRBJ2-7
CASSQGGGARYYGYTF,TRBV3-1/TRBV3-2,16,TRBJ1-2
CASSLATGATNYGYTF,TRBV7-6,16,TRBJ1-2
CASSQISGRADTQYF,TRBV4-2,15,TRBJ2-3
CASSHQGGSYEQYF,TRBV19,14,TRBJ2-7
CAISESTTGLAGGRGEQYF,TRBV10-3,19,TRBJ2-7
CASSPRGGGTEAFF,TRBV18,14,TRBJ1-1
CASTSGGSSISSTDTQYF,TRBV5-4,18,TRBJ2-3
CASSLEYRFEAFF,TRBV7-2,13,TRBJ1-1
CASSVGVGTGELFF,TRBV19,14,TRBJ2-2
CASSPRETGTTGELFF,TRBV5-1,16,TRBJ2-2
CASSFPGSYEQYF,TRBV6-1,13,TRBJ2-7
CASKPTTTTDTQYF,TRBV2,14,TRBJ2-3
CASSLVENTEAFF,TRBV27,13,TRBJ1-1
CASSLAGTIYNEQFF,TRBV7-3,15,TRBJ2-1
CASSRREGLYNEQFF,TRBV5-5,15,TRBJ2-1
CSAGQSNYGYTF,TRBV29-1,12,TRBJ1-2
CASGLVPNEQFF,TRBV12-5,12,TRBJ2-1
CASRQGSTGELFF,TRBV10-1,13,TRBJ2-2
CASSPGLAGTYNEQFF,TRBV7-2,16,TRBJ2-1
CSARDRFPQETQYF,TRBV29-1,14,TRBJ2-5
CASSYPHYEQYF,TRBV6-2/TRBV6-3,12,TRBJ2-7
CASSEGFEAFF,TRBV2,11,TRBJ1-1
CASSLTAANTGELFF,TRBV7-2,15,TRBJ2-2
CASSYQGGEQFF,TRBV7-9,12,TRBJ2-1
CASKDISAFF,TRBV19,10,TRBJ1-1
CATSIGRVDQPQHF,TRBV15,14,TRBJ1-5
CATSDAGDRLTDTQYF,TRBV24-1,16,TRBJ2-3
CASSPLGQQNELFF,TRBV27,14,TRBJ1-4
CASSLLAPGLSTDTQYF,TRBV5-6,17,TRBJ2-3
CASSPLGGGTDTQYF,TRBV18,15,TRBJ2-3
CASSSGTGFEQYF,TRBV11-2,13,TRBJ2-7
CASSLTYNQPQHF,TRBV27,13,TRBJ1-5